The clone carrying this TCR beta chain is a singleton in its sample. The sample is drawn from a study of blood T cell repertoires in COVID-19. Study overall: Acute and convalescent COVID-19 specimens originated in the United States, Italy and Spain. The analysed material was cDNA or gDNA that came from T cells, B-cell-depleted T cells, or PBMCs.

All enrollees were about 18 to 95 years old and from about 24 US areas. Self-reported history from a screening survey and questionnaire set each donor's cohort. The germline CDR1 and CDR2 sequences are LNHDA and SQIVND (reference sequence). The CDR3 covers 15 residues. V lost 6 bases and J lost 0; bases outside the gene matches: 6. Here immunoSEQ multiplex PCR was the method, and the copy in TCRdb shows in-frame clones only, minus some. The table lists roughly 220,000 clones, around 83% of them singletons. Sequencing input: PBMCs or T cells enriched from blood (not recorded which). This clonotype was obtained from a woman aged 40-49 years with acute COVID-19. This rearrangement joins TRBV19 to TRBJ2-7, with 9 bases fitting TRBD1. Here the CDR3 DNA reads TGTGCCAGTAGGGACAGGGGCCTTAACTCCTACGAGCAGTACTTC. Its translation: CASRDRGLNSYEQYF.